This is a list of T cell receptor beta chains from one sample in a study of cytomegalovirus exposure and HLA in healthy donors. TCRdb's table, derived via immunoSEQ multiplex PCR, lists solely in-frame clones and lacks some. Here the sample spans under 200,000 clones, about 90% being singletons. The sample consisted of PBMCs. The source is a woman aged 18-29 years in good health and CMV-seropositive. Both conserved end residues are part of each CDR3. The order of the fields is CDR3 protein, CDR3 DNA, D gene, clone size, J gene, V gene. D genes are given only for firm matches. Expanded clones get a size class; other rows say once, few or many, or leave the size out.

CASSQDLGSQETQYF,TGCGCCAGCAGCCAAGATCTAGGCTCTCAAGAGACCCAGTACTTC,-,-,TRBJ2-5,TRBV4-3
CASRLRAGGTGELFF,TGTGCCAGCAGACTTCGGGCAGGGGGGACCGGGGAGCTGTTTTTT,-,once,TRBJ2-2,TRBV27
CASSGDSHSNQPQHF,TGTGCCAGCAGTGGGGACAGCCATAGCAATCAGCCCCAGCATTTT,TRBD1,-,TRBJ1-5,TRBV6-5
CASSPRKETQYF,TGTGCCAGCAGTCCTAGGAAAGAGACCCAGTACTTC,-,-,TRBJ2-5,TRBV2
CASRTGGGHADTQYF,TGTGCCAGCAGAACGGGCGGGGGGCACGCAGATACGCAGTATTTT,TRBD2,once,TRBJ2-3,TRBV25-1
CASSVGGSTNEKLFF,TGTGCCAGCAGTGTGGGGGGTTCAACTAATGAAAAACTGTTTTTT,-,-,TRBJ1-4,TRBV2
CASRSISGRGTDTQYF,TGTGCCAGCAGATCTATTAGCGGGAGGGGCACAGATACGCAGTATTTT,TRBD2,-,TRBJ2-3,TRBV11-2
CASSLSPGGNSPLHF,TGTGCCAGCAGTTTATCACCAGGGGGGAATTCACCCCTCCACTTT,TRBD1,few,TRBJ1-6,TRBV28
CSAWTANTEAFF,TGCAGCGCGTGGACAGCGAACACTGAAGCTTTCTTT,-,-,TRBJ1-1,TRBV29-1
CASSYGTEQETQYF,TGCGCCAGCAGTTATGGGACAGAACAAGAGACCCAGTACTTC,TRBD1,-,TRBJ2-5,TRBV5-1
CASSPGNYGYTF,TGTGCCAGCAGCCCAGGGAACTATGGCTACACCTTC,-,-,TRBJ1-2,TRBV14
CASSFETGVSYEQYF,TGCGCCAGCAGCTTCGAGACAGGGGTTTCCTACGAGCAGTACTTC,TRBD1,-,TRBJ2-7,TRBV5-1
CASSQPRGDFGNTIYF,TGCGCCAGCAGCCAACCCAGGGGGGATTTTGGAAACACCATATATTTT,TRBD1,-,TRBJ1-3,TRBV4-1
CASSQVFSLNTEAFF,TGCGCCAGCAGCCAAGTATTCAGTCTGAACACTGAAGCTTTCTTT,-,once,TRBJ1-1,TRBV4-1
CASSVEDRPNYGYTF,TGTGCCAGCAGCGTAGAGGACAGACCTAACTATGGCTACACCTTC,-,-,TRBJ1-2,TRBV9
CASSTTAGTSGF,TGTGCCAGCAGCACCACCGCCGGGACTAGCGGGTTC,TRBD2,-,TRBJ2-7,TRBV28
CASNNGVGYTF,TGTGCCAGCAATAACGGGGTGGGCTACACCTTC,-,-,TRBJ1-2,TRBV6-5
CASQAGGLQETQYF,TGTGCCTCCCAAGCGGGGGGTTTACAAGAGACCCAGTACTTC,TRBD2,-,TRBJ2-5,TRBV30
CAWSIINLRAEQYF,TGTGCCTGGAGTATCATAAACCTCCGCGCCGAGCAGTACTTC,-,-,TRBJ2-7,TRBV30
CASSLRPGKAPNTEAFF,TGTGCCAGCAGTTTACGCCCGGGGAAGGCACCGAACACTGAAGCTTTCTTT,-,-,TRBJ1-1,TRBV28
CASSVETSAPETQYF,TGTGCCAGCAGCGTAGAAACTAGCGCCCCGGAGACCCAGTACTTC,TRBD2,once,TRBJ2-5,TRBV9
CSVEDRSLSYNEQFF,TGCAGCGTTGAAGATCGCAGTCTCTCCTACAATGAGCAGTTCTTC,-,once,TRBJ2-1,TRBV29-1
CASSARDRGIYGYTF,TGTGCCAGCAGCGCCCGGGACAGGGGGATCTATGGCTACACCTTC,TRBD1,-,TRBJ1-2,TRBV9
CASSEWWAGGNTGELFF,TGCGCCAGCAGTGAATGGTGGGCGGGGGGGAACACCGGGGAGCTGTTTTTT,TRBD2,-,TRBJ2-2,TRBV10-2
CASSERYSNQPQHF,TGTGCCAGCAGTGAGAGGTATAGCAATCAGCCCCAGCATTTT,-,-,TRBJ1-5,TRBV6-5
CASSPPLAETQYF,TGTGCCAGCTCACCACCGCTAGCAGAGACCCAGTACTTC,-,-,TRBJ2-5,TRBV18
CASRCPREGNTEAFF,TGTGCCAGCCGCTGCCCCAGGGAGGGGAACACTGAAGCTTTCTTT,-,-,TRBJ1-1,TRBV6-4
CASSLVAREQFF,TGTGCCAGCAGCTTAGTGGCTAGAGAGCAGTTCTTC,-,once,TRBJ2-1,TRBV7-6
CASSPDRVMNTEAFF,TGTGCCAGTAGTCCTGACAGGGTCATGAACACTGAAGCTTTCTTT,TRBD1,once,TRBJ1-1,TRBV19
CASSSLGGRENEQYF,TGTGCCAGCAGTTCACTCGGCGGGCGGGAGAATGAGCAGTACTTC,TRBD2,-,TRBJ2-7,TRBV28
CASTGLAGAAGELFF,TGTGCCAGCACCGGACTAGCGGGAGCCGCCGGGGAGCTGTTTTTT,TRBD2,-,TRBJ2-2,TRBV27
CASTYLQGSGELFF,TGTGCCAGCACTTACCTACAGGGCTCCGGGGAGCTGTTTTTT,-,-,TRBJ2-2,TRBV7-6
CASSEEGGVVELFF,TGTGCCAGCAGTGAAGAGGGGGGGGTAGTTGAACTGTTTTTT,-,-,TRBJ1-4,TRBV6-1
CASSFDRDRTGELFF,TGTGCCAGCAGTTTTGACAGGGATCGTACCGGGGAGCTGTTTTTT,TRBD1,-,TRBJ2-2,TRBV6-5
CASSRGLAGEEADTQYF,TGTGCCAGCAGCCGGGGGCTAGCGGGAGAGGAGGCAGATACGCAGTATTTT,TRBD2,once,TRBJ2-3,TRBV11-2
CSVAGTDLYEQYF,TGCAGCGTTGCTGGGACAGATCTCTACGAGCAGTACTTC,TRBD1,-,TRBJ2-7,TRBV29-1
CASSQEWGLPQETQYF,TGCGCCAGCAGCCAAGAGTGGGGACTACCTCAAGAGACCCAGTACTTC,TRBD2,-,TRBJ2-5,TRBV4-3
CASSGGVWYGYTF,TGTGCCAGCAGTGGCGGGGTCTGGTATGGCTACACCTTC,-,once,TRBJ1-2,TRBV25-1
CASSSEMTLEQPQHF,TGTGCCAGCAGCTCCGAAATGACACTGGAACAGCCCCAGCATTTT,-,-,TRBJ1-5,TRBV7-2
CASGPPTGEDFF,TGTGCTAGTGGTCCCCCGACAGGGGAGGATTTCTTC,TRBD1,-,TRBJ2-1,TRBV12-5
CASSFATAGGPNTGELFF,TGTGCCAGCAGTTTTGCAACAGCGGGAGGGCCGAACACCGGGGAGCTGTTTTTT,TRBD2,-,TRBJ2-2,TRBV28
CASSLAGTGGYGYTF,TGTGCCAGCAGCTTGGCCGGGACAGGTGGCTATGGCTACACCTTC,TRBD1,-,TRBJ1-2,TRBV5-4
CASSRRGDYGYTF,TGTGCCAGCAGCCGCAGGGGGGACTATGGCTACACCTTC,TRBD1,once,TRBJ1-2,TRBV11-1
CASSKARDRATDTQYF,TGCGCCAGCAGCAAGGCCCGGGACAGGGCGACAGATACGCAGTATTTT,TRBD1,once,TRBJ2-3,TRBV5-1
CASSVGTADSYEQYF,TGTGCCAGCAGCGTGGGGACTGCAGACTCCTACGAGCAGTACTTC,-,many,TRBJ2-7,TRBV28
CATSRGTATYEQYF,TGCGCCACCTCCAGAGGGACAGCCACCTACGAGCAGTACTTC,TRBD1,-,TRBJ2-7,TRBV10-1
CASSQALAGVYQETQYF,TGCGCCAGCAGCCAAGCTTTAGCGGGGGTTTACCAAGAGACCCAGTACTTC,TRBD2,once,TRBJ2-5,TRBV4-1
CASSLGTGLTYEQYF,TGTGCCAGCAGTTTAGGGACAGGGTTGACCTACGAGCAGTACTTC,TRBD1,-,TRBJ2-7,TRBV27
CASRGLGGTGPPPETSGRETQYF,TGCGCCAGCAGGGGCCTTGGGGGGACAGGGCCTCCACCGGAGACTAGCGGGAGAGAGACCCAGTACTTC,TRBD2,-,TRBJ2-5,TRBV23-1